Following are 18 T cell receptor beta chains from one sample sequenced in a study of blood T cell repertoires in COVID-19. Sequencing used immunoSEQ multiplex PCR; TCRdb keeps in-frame clones, though not all of them. The table records 65,000 to 70,000 clones, approximately 93% of them present only once. Specimen: peripheral blood. The receptors here all came from a man between 65 and 85 years old with active COVID-19.

This sequence joins TRBV11-2 and TRBJ2-7; D remains unclear. The CDR3 covers 12 residues. Trimming took 0 bases from V and 6 from J, leaving 6 bases between them. Germline loops: CDR1 SGHAT, CDR2 FQNNGV. This chain's CDR3 is CASSLDLTEQYV. DNA for the CDR3: TGTGCCAGCAGCTTAGATCTAACCGAGCAGTACGTC.

This clone was seen only once. This sequence joins TRBV15 and TRBJ1-3, with D perhaps matching TRBD1 (5 bases). Germline V gene lookup returns CDR1 LNHNV and CDR2 YYDKDF (reference sequence). Trimming removed 1 base at V and 7 bases at J, with 20 bases between. This CDR3 has 17 amino acids. CDR3 sequence reads: CATSRANGEGSRNTIYF. The CDR3 DNA reads as TGTGCCACCAGCAGAGCCAACGGGGAGGGGAGTAGGAACACCATATATTTT.

In its sample, this clone was seen once. This sequence joins TRBV6-1 and TRBJ1-3; D may be TRBD1 (6 bases). Trimming pared 3 bases from V and 0 bases from J, leaving 9 bases between. The CDR3 has 15 amino acids. CDR1 is MNHNS and CDR2 is SASEGT in the germline V gene. In DNA, the CDR3 is TGTGCCAGCAGTGATCTGACAGGCTCTGGAAACACCATATATTTT. Protein sequence: CASSDLTGSGNTIYF.

This clone came up once. The chain carries TRBV6-5 and TRBJ2-3; 9 bases are a match to TRBD1. V shed 6 bases and J 5 bases; nucleotides not matched to a gene: 3. Germline CDR1 MNHEY, CDR2 SVGAGI. The length of the CDR3 is 13 residues. The CDR3 spells CASRQGAGDTQYF. In nucleotides, the CDR3 is TGTGCCAGCAGACAGGGGGCAGGAGATACGCAGTATTTT.

The chain combines TRBV5-1 with TRBJ1-2, with 7 bases matching TRBD1. The J segment lost 3 bases and the V segment lost 0 bases, leaving 5 bases of the junction unmatched. The CDR3 totals 15 residues. The germline gives CDR1 SGHRS, CDR2 YFSETQ. CDR3 in DNA: TGCGCCAGCAGCTTGGCCGGGACAGCCTACTATGGCTACACCTTC. Its translation: CASSLAGTAYYGYTF.

The chain has TRBV4-1 and TRBJ2-7; TRBD1 aligns across 9 bases. V lost 1 base and J lost 2; bases outside the gene matches: 6. Germline CDR1 MGHRA, CDR2 YSYEKL. CDR3 size: 16 residues. CDR3 protein: CASSQGGDRVTYEQYF. CDR3 nucleotide sequence: TGCGCCAGCAGCCAAGGAGGGGACAGGGTTACCTACGAGCAGTACTTC.

The chain joins TRBV4-2 to TRBJ2-3, with TRBD2 matching over 7 bases. Germline V gene sequence: CDR1 LGHNA, CDR2 YNFKEQ. Trimming removed 2 bases from V and 1 base from J; junction bases left unmatched: 12. This CDR3 has 18 residues. CDR3 nucleotide sequence: TGTGCCAGCAGCCAAAATGCCGTGACTAGCTGGGGCACAGATACGCAGTATTTT. Residues: CASSQNAVTSWGTDTQYF.

The chain recombines TRBV3-1 (or the pseudogene TRBV3-2) with TRBJ1-1; D gene unclear. The CDR3 has 14 amino acids. Germline-derived CDR1 and CDR2 are LGHDT and YNNKEL (reference sequence). V was shortened by 0 bases and J by 6 bases, with 11 bases between the two germline ends. The CDR3 DNA reads TGTGCCAGCAGCCAAGATCTAGGAATTGCTGAAGCTTTCTTT. This sequence encodes CASSQDLGIAEAFF.

The V call is TRBV21-1, the J call TRBJ2-5; TRBD2 reflects the table's D call only, with no check against the DNA. TRBV21-1 represents a pseudogene. The CDR3 has 14 amino acids. The chain's CDR3 is CASTLGSGGQTQYF. The CDR3 DNA is TGTGCCAGCACCCTCGGGAGCGGGGGTCAGACCCAGTACTTC.

This chain connects TRBV25-1 to TRBJ2-5; D is unresolved. In germline, CDR1 is MGHDK, CDR2 SYGVNS. Trimming removed 4 bases from V and 5 bases from J, with 8 bases in between. The CDR3 is 12 residues long. The DNA for the CDR3 is TGTGCCAGCAGTGCCCCCCGGGAGACCCAGTACTTC. Translation: CASSAPRETQYF. The full variable domain, with the rest looked up from reference TRBV25-1 and TRBJ2-5, is EADIYQTPRYLVIGTGKKITLECSQTMGHDKMYWYQQDPGMELHLIHYSYGVNSTEKGDLSSESTVSRIRTEHFPLTLESARPSHTSQYLCASSAPRETQYFGPGTRLLVL.

Only a few counts were recorded for this clone. The V gene is TRBV23-1, the J gene TRBJ2-2; 8 bases match TRBD1. TRBV23-1 is an ORF, and what it does is uncertain. The junction had 4 bases not matched to a gene; V was cut back by 4 bases and J by 3 bases. The CDR3 extends over 15 amino acids. DNA for the CDR3: TGCGCCAGCAGTCGAGGACAGGGACACACCGGGGAGCTGTTTTTT. Protein product: CASSRGQGHTGELFF.

This rearrangement joins TRBV12-5 to TRBJ1-5; tentative D call: TRBD1 (5 bases). This CDR3 comprises 14 residues. Between the trimmed V and J ends, which lost 8 bases and 2 bases, there was a span of 13 bases. CDR1 is LGHNT, CDR2 FRNRAP, per germline. The CDR3 DNA reads TGTGCTAGTACCAGGGAGGTTCGCAATCAGCCCCAGCATTTT. The encoded protein is CASTREVRNQPQHF. Full variable domain (rest looked up from reference TRBV12-5 and TRBJ1-5): DARVTQTPRHKVTEMGQEVTMRCQPILGHNTVFWYRQTMMQGLELLAYFRNRAPLDDSGMPKDRFSAEMPDATLATLKIQPSEPRDSAVYFCASTREVRNQPQHFGDGTRLSIL.

The rearrangement joins TRBV29-1 to TRBJ2-5; D gene ambiguous. The germline V gene encodes CDR1 SQVTM and CDR2 ANQGSEA. The CDR3 loop spans 12 amino acids. V was trimmed by 7 bases and J by 5 bases, leaving 14 bases between them. The CDR3 DNA sequence: TGCAGCGCTCTCGGCCTCAGGGAGACCCAGTACTTC. Its protein is CSALGLRETQYF. The full variable domain, its missing parts supplied by reference TRBV29-1 and TRBJ2-5, is SAVISQKPSRDICQRGTSLTIQCQVDSQVTMMFWYRQQPGQSLTLIATANQGSEATYESGFVIDKFPISRPNLTFSTLTVSNMSPEDSSIYLCSALGLRETQYFGPGTRLLVL.

The CDR3 loop reads CASSRTGDSGNTIYF. The CDR3 DNA sequence: TGTGCCAGCAGTCGAACAGGGGACTCTGGAAACACCATATATTTT. The chain uses TRBV6-5 and TRBJ1-3; 7 bases are shared with TRBD1. V dropped 5 bases and J dropped 0; count of bases not matched to a gene: 4. This CDR3 is built from 15 residues. From germline, CDR1 is MNHEY and CDR2 SVGAGI.

The rearrangement links TRBV11-2 to TRBJ1-6, with 9 bases matching TRBD1. This CDR3 contains 15 residues. Germline assignment: CDR1 SGHAT and CDR2 FQNNGV. The J segment lost 10 bases and the V segment lost 1 base, leaving 5 bases of the junction unmatched. This CDR3 reads CASSLADRGFSPLHF. The CDR3 DNA is TGTGCCAGCAGCTTAGCGGACAGGGGTTTCTCACCCCTCCACTTT.

The V and J genes are TRBV18 and TRBJ2-1; D remains ambiguous. Germline values: CDR1 KGHSH, CDR2 LQKENI. The CDR3 loop spans 16 amino acids. V gave up 1 base and J gave up 2 bases, with 12 bases separating them. CDR3 residues: CASSPLSPGTYNEQFF. CDR3 DNA: TGTGCCAGCTCACCACTCTCCCCAGGAACCTACAATGAGCAGTTCTTC.

The rearrangement joins TRBV2 to TRBJ2-1; TRBD2 agrees at 10 bases. The CDR3 spans 16 residues. The ends lost 6 bases at V and 6 bases at J; junction bases unmatched: 11. The germline gives CDR1 SNHLY, CDR2 FYNNEI. The CDR3 sequence is CASSGISGGTGNEQFF. The CDR3 DNA is TGTGCCAGCAGCGGAATTAGCGGGGGGACGGGCAATGAGCAGTTCTTC.

The chain combines TRBV3-1 (or the pseudogene TRBV3-2) with TRBJ1-4, with D unclear. Trimming cost V 0 bases and J 5 bases, with 19 bases left between them. This CDR3 is 18 amino acids long. CDR1 LGHDT and CDR2 YNNKEL come from the germline V gene (reference sequence). The DNA for the CDR3 is TGTGCCAGCAGCCAAGATACACGGGGATCCTTCGAGAATGAAAAACTGTTTTTT. It specifies CASSQDTRGSFENEKLFF.